This T cell receptor beta chain was sequenced during a study of blood T cell repertoires in COVID-19. Study context: Donors in Cohort 3 who had recovered were those with two negative PCRs, healthcare professional clearance, or resolution of their symptoms. From T cells, B-cell-depleted T cells, or PBMCs came the material, which was cDNA or gDNA.

Clinical history reported by participants formed the basis on which cohorts were assigned. Under the authors' procedure: Cell counts per sample came from amplifying reference gene primers. Clones were read by immunoSEQ multiplex PCR, and TCRdb kept only the in-frame ones, dropping some. Clonal size and the V and J genes are those of that table, whereas D and trimming came from the DNA. The sample yields about 210,000 clones, approximately 90% seen once. This CDR3 spans 13 amino acids. The germline CDR1 and CDR2 sequences are SGHTA and FQGNSA. V lost 5 bases to trimming and J lost 2 bases, with 9 bases between them.

What was sequenced was PBMCs or T cells enriched from blood (not recorded which). V and J are TRBV7-2 and TRBJ1-2; D is perhaps TRBD1 (5 bases). This TCR was recovered from a woman aged 40 to 55 in a cohort exposed to, infected with or recovered from COVID-19 (not recorded which). CDR3 DNA: TGTGCCAGCAGCCTTGCAGGGAACTATGGCTACACCTTC. It yields the protein CASSLAGNYGYTF.